Listed below are T cell receptor beta chains from one sample, sequenced in a study of blood T cell repertoires in COVID-19. The data were produced by immunoSEQ multiplex PCR, yet TCRdb's version contains in-frame clones alone and is incomplete. The table lists 90,000 to 120,000 clones, around 82% of them singletons. Sequencing was done on a sample of peripheral blood. Source of these receptors: a human donor in a cohort sampled during active COVID-19. CDR3s leave out the opening cysteine and the closing phenylalanine or tryptophan. D genes are given only for firm matches.

CDR3aa: ASSSGQENTGELF
len: 13
d_gene: TRBD1
j_gene: TRBJ2-2
v_gene: TRBV5-1

CDR3aa: ASSLTSGRLGINEQF
len: 15
d_gene: TRBD2
j_gene: TRBJ2-1
v_gene: TRBV19

CDR3aa: ASSPPGLAGARGANVLT
len: 17
d_gene: TRBD2
j_gene: TRBJ2-6
v_gene: TRBV18

CDR3aa: ASSPDTEAF
len: 9
d_gene: NA
j_gene: TRBJ1-1
v_gene: TRBV18

CDR3aa: ASSPGHYSTDTQY
len: 13
d_gene: NA
j_gene: TRBJ2-3
v_gene: TRBV6-4

CDR3aa: ASSLGLEDGFT
len: 11
d_gene: NA
j_gene: TRBJ1-2
v_gene: TRBV5-1

CDR3aa: AWSPKGNQPQH
len: 11
d_gene: NA
j_gene: TRBJ1-5
v_gene: TRBV30

CDR3aa: ASSGGQGPLTDTQY
len: 14
d_gene: TRBD1
j_gene: TRBJ2-3
v_gene: TRBV5-1

CDR3aa: ASSQEYAGGGDTQY
len: 14
d_gene: TRBD2
j_gene: TRBJ2-3
v_gene: TRBV3-1/TRBV3-2

CDR3aa: ASSPMQGSNQPQH
len: 13
d_gene: NA
j_gene: TRBJ1-5
v_gene: TRBV7-2

CDR3aa: SVGGGSGETQY
len: 11
d_gene: NA
j_gene: TRBJ2-5
v_gene: TRBV29-1

CDR3aa: ASSIDQNGRGY
len: 11
d_gene: TRBD2
j_gene: TRBJ2-3
v_gene: TRBV19

CDR3aa: ASSPPWGQTSGNTIY
len: 15
d_gene: TRBD1
j_gene: TRBJ1-3
v_gene: TRBV25-1

CDR3aa: ASSKNSGVRDEQF
len: 13
d_gene: NA
j_gene: TRBJ2-1
v_gene: TRBV28

CDR3aa: ASSFRSGLDSPLH
len: 13
d_gene: NA
j_gene: TRBJ1-6
v_gene: TRBV27

CDR3aa: ASSPSTGNQETQY
len: 13
d_gene: TRBD1
j_gene: TRBJ2-5
v_gene: TRBV28

CDR3aa: AWSILGAGMSRDTQY
len: 15
d_gene: NA
j_gene: TRBJ2-3
v_gene: TRBV30

CDR3aa: ASSQGFRAF
len: 9
d_gene: NA
j_gene: TRBJ1-1
v_gene: TRBV14

CDR3aa: ASSPPGRGENYGYT
len: 14
d_gene: NA
j_gene: TRBJ1-2
v_gene: TRBV18

CDR3aa: ASSVGDRVNEKLF
len: 13
d_gene: NA
j_gene: TRBJ1-4
v_gene: TRBV9

CDR3aa: ASSPSHSSYEQY
len: 12
d_gene: NA
j_gene: TRBJ2-7
v_gene: TRBV7-9

CDR3aa: ASSQDWASSVGGELF
len: 15
d_gene: NA
j_gene: TRBJ2-2
v_gene: TRBV4-2

CDR3aa: ASRLDRGSYNEQF
len: 13
d_gene: TRBD1
j_gene: TRBJ2-1
v_gene: TRBV6-5

CDR3aa: AWSLRDTQY
len: 9
d_gene: NA
j_gene: TRBJ2-3
v_gene: TRBV30

CDR3aa: ASSTGLAGGLVDTQY
len: 15
d_gene: TRBD2
j_gene: TRBJ2-3
v_gene: TRBV5-4

CDR3aa: ASSPYGLALEN
len: 11
d_gene: NA
j_gene: TRBJ2-5
v_gene: TRBV7-9

CDR3aa: ASSNPGLAGYT
len: 11
d_gene: NA
j_gene: TRBJ1-2
v_gene: TRBV19

CDR3aa: ASSLETSGRLDTQY
len: 14
d_gene: TRBD2
j_gene: TRBJ2-3
v_gene: TRBV7-8

CDR3aa: ASSLIGSSGNTIY
len: 13
d_gene: NA
j_gene: TRBJ1-3
v_gene: TRBV5-4

CDR3aa: ASSLDPRVIRNEKLF
len: 15
d_gene: NA
j_gene: TRBJ1-4
v_gene: TRBV7-8

CDR3aa: ASRSGTGGVETQY
len: 13
d_gene: TRBD1
j_gene: TRBJ2-5
v_gene: TRBV28

CDR3aa: ASTERQGGTDTQY
len: 13
d_gene: TRBD1
j_gene: TRBJ2-3
v_gene: TRBV19

CDR3aa: ASSQGYRTSGYTGELF
len: 16
d_gene: TRBD2
j_gene: TRBJ2-2
v_gene: TRBV4-2